This is a list of T cell receptor beta chains from one sample in a study of long-term antiretroviral therapy in people with HIV. Only in-frame clones appear in the TCRdb table, and some are missing; sequencing was by immunoSEQ multiplex PCR. In the table there are about 16,000 clones, over 75% of which are singletons. The material was unsorted PBMCs, obtained 0.7 years before starting antiretroviral therapy. The receptors derive from a man aged 50 to 60 with HIV. Both conserved end residues are part of each CDR3. The D gene is left open where the match is weak. The listing skips clone size in some rows; elsewhere it reads once, few, many or a size class.

clone_size,v_call,cdr3_length,d_call,j_call,cdr3_nt,cdr3_aa
-,TRBV5-1,15,TRBD2,TRBJ2-1,TGCGCCAGCAGCTTGGGGGGGACTACATACAATGAGCAGTTCTTC,CASSLGGTTYNEQFF
-,TRBV29-1,16,-,TRBJ1-4,TGCAGCGTCTCCTCCGGGACTGACCCAACTAATGAAAAACTGTTTTTT,CSVSSGTDPTNEKLFF
few,TRBV27,14,-,TRBJ1-4,TGTGCCAGCAGTTTAAGGGTTCGAGGGGAAAAACTGTTTTTT,CASSLRVRGEKLFF
once,TRBV9,12,-,TRBJ2-2,TGTGCCAGCAGCGTAGCTGCCGGGGAGCTGTTTTTT,CASSVAAGELFF
-,TRBV5-4,14,-,TRBJ2-2,TGTGCCAGCACCTCTGCGTCGAGGACCGGGGAGCTGTTTTTT,CASTSASRTGELFF
-,TRBV11-1,11,-,TRBJ2-3,TGTGCCAGCAGCTCGTTAGATACGCAGTATTTT,CASSSLDTQYF
-,TRBV11-1,13,TRBD1,TRBJ2-1,TGTGCCAGCAGCAGGGACAGGGTAAATGAGCAGTTCTTC,CASSRDRVNEQFF
-,TRBV7-9,16,-,TRBJ1-3,TGTGCCAGCAGCTTAGGGGGGACACCCTCTGGAAACACCATATATTTT,CASSLGGTPSGNTIYF
-,TRBV28,15,TRBD1,TRBJ2-7,TGTGCCAGCAGTTTAAATCCCACAGGGGGCTACGAGCAGTACTTC,CASSLNPTGGYEQYF
-,TRBV21-1,18,-,TRBJ2-3,TGTGCCAGCAGCAGGACGGGACTAGCGGGAGGCCACACAGATACGCAGTATTTT,CASSRTGLAGGHTDTQYF
-,TRBV5-6,15,TRBD1,TRBJ2-3,TGTGCCAGCATCCTGGTGGCAGGGGGCGCAGATACGCAGTATTTT,CASILVAGGADTQYF
-,TRBV2,15,-,TRBJ1-6,TGTGCCAGCAGTGAGCCTGGACTGAGCAATTCACCCCTCCACTTT,CASSEPGLSNSPLHF
-,TRBV5-1,15,TRBD2,TRBJ2-5,TGCGCCAGCACAGGGACTAGCGGGGGGAAGGAGACCCAGTACTTC,CASTGTSGGKETQYF
-,TRBV19,14,-,TRBJ2-7,TGTGCCAGTAGAAGTCTACAGGGAAGCCACGAGCAGTACTTC,CASRSLQGSHEQYF
-,TRBV7-9,12,-,TRBJ2-5,TGTGCCAGCAGCTTAGCGGGGGAGACCCAGTACTTC,CASSLAGETQYF
-,TRBV7-2,13,-,TRBJ2-1,TGTGCCAGCAGCCCTGGGAGAGACAATGAGCAGTTCTTC,CASSPGRDNEQFF